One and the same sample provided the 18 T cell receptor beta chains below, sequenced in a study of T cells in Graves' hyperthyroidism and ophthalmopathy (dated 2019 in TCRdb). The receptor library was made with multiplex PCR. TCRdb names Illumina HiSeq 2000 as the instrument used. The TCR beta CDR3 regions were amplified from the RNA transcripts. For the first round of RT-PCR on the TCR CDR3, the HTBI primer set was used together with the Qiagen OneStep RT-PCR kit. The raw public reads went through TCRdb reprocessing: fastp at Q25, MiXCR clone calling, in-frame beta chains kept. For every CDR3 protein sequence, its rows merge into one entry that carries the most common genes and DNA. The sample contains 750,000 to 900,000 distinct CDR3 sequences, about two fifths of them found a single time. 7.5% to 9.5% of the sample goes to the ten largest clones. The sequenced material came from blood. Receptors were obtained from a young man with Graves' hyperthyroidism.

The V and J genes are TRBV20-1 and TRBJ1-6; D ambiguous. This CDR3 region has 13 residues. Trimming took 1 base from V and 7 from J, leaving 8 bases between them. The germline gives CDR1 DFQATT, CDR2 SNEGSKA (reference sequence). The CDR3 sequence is CSARAFSNSPLHF. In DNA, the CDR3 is TGCAGTGCTAGAGCTTTCTCAAATTCACCCCTCCACTTT.

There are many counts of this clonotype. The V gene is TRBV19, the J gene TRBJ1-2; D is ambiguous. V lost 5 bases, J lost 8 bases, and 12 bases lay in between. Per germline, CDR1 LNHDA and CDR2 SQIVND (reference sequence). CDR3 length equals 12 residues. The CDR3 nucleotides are TGTGCCAGTAGTGTTCCGGCGGGCGGCTACACCTTC. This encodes CASSVPAGGYTF. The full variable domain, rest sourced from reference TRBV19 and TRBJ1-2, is DGGITQSPKYLFRKEGQNVTLSCEQNLNHDAMYWYRQDPGQGLRLIYYSQIVNDFQKGDIAEGYSVSREKKESFPLTVTSAQKNPTAFYLCASSVPAGGYTFGSGTRLTVV.

As DNA, the CDR3 is TGTGCCAGCAGCGCGGGGACATTCGGGGAGCTGTTTTTT. This gives the protein CASSAGTFGELFF. The rearrangement uses TRBV11-3 and TRBJ2-2; D could derive from TRBD1 or TRBD2 (6 bases each). The CDR3 spans 13 residues. Trimming shortened V by 5 bases and J by 7 bases, and 11 bases separated the two germline ends. Germline V gives CDR1 SGHNT, CDR2 YENEEA.

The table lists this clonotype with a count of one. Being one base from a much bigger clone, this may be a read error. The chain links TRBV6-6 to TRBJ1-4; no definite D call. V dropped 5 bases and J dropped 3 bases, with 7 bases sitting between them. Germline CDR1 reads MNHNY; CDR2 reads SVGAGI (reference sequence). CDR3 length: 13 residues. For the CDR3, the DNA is TGTGCCAGCAGTGGGAGACCTAATGAAAAACTGTTTTTT. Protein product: CASSGRPNEKLFF.

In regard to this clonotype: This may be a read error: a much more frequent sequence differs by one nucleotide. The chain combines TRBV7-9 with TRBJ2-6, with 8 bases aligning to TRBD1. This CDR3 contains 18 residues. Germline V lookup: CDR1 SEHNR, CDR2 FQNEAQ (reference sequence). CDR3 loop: CVSSRPGQELVGANVLTF. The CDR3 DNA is TGTGTCAGCAGCAGGCCGGGACAGGAATTAGTCGGGGCCAACGTCCTGACTTTC.

CDR3 bases: TGTGCCAGCAGGGACAGGGATTCACCCCTCCACTTT. Amino acids: CASRDRDSPLHF. The V gene is TRBV2, the J gene TRBJ1-6; TRBD1 matches 8 bases. The ends lost 6 bases at V and 8 bases at J; junction bases unmatched: 0. The germline gives CDR1 SNHLY, CDR2 FYNNEI. This CDR3 has 12 amino acids.

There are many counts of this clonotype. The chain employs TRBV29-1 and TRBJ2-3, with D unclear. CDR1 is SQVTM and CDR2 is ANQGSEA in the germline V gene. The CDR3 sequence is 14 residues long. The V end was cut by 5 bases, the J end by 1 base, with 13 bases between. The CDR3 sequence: CSVSQGPRTDTQYF. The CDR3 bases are TGCAGCGTTTCGCAAGGGCCTCGCACAGATACGCAGTATTTT.

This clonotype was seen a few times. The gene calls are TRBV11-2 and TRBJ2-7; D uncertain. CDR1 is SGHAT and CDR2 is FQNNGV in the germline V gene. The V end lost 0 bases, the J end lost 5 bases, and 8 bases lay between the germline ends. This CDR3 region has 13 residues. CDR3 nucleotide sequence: TGTGCCAGCAGCTTAGATGTGAGAAACGAGCAGTACTTC. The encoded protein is CASSLDVRNEQYF.

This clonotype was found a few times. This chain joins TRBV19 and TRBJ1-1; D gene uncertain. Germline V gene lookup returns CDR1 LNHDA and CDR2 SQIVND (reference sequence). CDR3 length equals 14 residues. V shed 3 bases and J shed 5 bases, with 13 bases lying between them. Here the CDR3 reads CASSIRSPDTEAFF. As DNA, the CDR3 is TGTGCCAGTAGTATTCGCAGTCCGGATACTGAAGCTTTCTTT.

The CDR3 loop reads CASSPFPGQLMNTEAFF. The CDR3 region has the DNA TGCGCCAGCAGCCCCTTCCCCGGACAGCTCATGAACACTGAAGCTTTCTTT. The chain is built from TRBV5-1 and TRBJ1-1; weak D call: TRBD1 (6 bases). This CDR3 spans 17 amino acids. Per the germline V gene, CDR1 is SGHRS and CDR2 is YFSETQ. V was trimmed by 4 bases and J by 0 bases, leaving 19 bases between them.

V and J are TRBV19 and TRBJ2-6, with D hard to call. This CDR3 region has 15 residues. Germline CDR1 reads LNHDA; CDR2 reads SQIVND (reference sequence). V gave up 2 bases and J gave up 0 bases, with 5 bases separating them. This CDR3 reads CASSILLSGANVLTF. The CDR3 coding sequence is TGTGCCAGTAGTATACTGCTCTCTGGGGCCAACGTCCTGACTTTC.

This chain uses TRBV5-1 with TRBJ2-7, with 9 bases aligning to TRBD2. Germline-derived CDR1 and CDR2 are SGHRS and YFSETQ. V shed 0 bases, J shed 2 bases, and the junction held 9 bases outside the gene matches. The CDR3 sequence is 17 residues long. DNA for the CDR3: TGCGCCAGCAGCTTGGGCCAGTCAGCGGGGGGAACCTACGAGCAGTACTTC. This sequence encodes CASSLGQSAGGTYEQYF. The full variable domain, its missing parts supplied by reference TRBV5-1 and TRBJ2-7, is KAGVTQTPRYLIKTRGQQVTLSCSPISGHRSVSWYQQTPGQGLQFLFEYFSETQRNKGNFPGRFSGRQFSNSRSEMNVSTLELGDSALYLCASSLGQSAGGTYEQYFGPGTRLTVT.

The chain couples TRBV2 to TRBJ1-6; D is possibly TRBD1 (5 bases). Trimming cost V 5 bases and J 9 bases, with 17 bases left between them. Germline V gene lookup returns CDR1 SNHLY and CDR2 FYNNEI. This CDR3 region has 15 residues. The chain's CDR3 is CASSYPRSGGSPLHF. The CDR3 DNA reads TGTGCCAGCAGTTACCCGCGCAGCGGGGGTTCACCCCTCCACTTT.

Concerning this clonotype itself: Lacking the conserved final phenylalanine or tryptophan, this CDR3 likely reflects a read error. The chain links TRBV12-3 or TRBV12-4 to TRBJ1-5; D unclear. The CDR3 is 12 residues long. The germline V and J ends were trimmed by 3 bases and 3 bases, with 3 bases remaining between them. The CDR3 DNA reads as TGTGCCAGCAGTTTTGACAATCAGCCCCAGCATTGT. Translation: CASSFDNQPQHC.

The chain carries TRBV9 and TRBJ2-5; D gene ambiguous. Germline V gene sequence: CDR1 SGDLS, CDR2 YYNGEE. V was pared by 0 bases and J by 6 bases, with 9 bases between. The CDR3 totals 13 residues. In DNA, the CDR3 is TGTGCCAGCAGCGTAGAAGAACAAAAGACCCAGTACTTC. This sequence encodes CASSVEEQKTQYF.

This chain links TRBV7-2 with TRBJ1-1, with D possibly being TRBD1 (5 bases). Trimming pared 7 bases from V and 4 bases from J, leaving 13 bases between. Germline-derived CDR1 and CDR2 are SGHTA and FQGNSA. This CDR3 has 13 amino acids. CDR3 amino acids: CASTWGLVTEAFF. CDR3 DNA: TGTGCCAGCACGTGGGGACTGGTCACTGAAGCTTTCTTT. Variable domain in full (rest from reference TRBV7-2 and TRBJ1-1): GAGVSQSPSNKVTEKGKDVELRCDPISGHTALYWYRQSLGQGLEFLIYFQGNSAPDKSGLPSDRFSAERTGGSVSTLTIQRTQQEDSAVYLCASTWGLVTEAFFGQGTRLTVV.

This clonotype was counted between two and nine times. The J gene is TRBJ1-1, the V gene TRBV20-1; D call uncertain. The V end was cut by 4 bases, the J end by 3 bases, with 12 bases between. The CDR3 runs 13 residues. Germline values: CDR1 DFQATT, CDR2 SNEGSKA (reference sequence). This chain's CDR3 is CSATNDGYTEAFF. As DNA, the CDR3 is TGCAGTGCTACCAACGACGGATACACTGAAGCTTTCTTT.

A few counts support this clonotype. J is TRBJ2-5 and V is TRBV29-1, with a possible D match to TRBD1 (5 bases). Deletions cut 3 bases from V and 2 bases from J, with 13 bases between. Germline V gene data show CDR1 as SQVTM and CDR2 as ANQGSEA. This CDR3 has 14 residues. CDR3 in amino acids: CSVEVAGSQETQYF. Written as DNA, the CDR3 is TGCAGCGTTGAGGTTGCAGGGTCTCAAGAGACCCAGTACTTC.